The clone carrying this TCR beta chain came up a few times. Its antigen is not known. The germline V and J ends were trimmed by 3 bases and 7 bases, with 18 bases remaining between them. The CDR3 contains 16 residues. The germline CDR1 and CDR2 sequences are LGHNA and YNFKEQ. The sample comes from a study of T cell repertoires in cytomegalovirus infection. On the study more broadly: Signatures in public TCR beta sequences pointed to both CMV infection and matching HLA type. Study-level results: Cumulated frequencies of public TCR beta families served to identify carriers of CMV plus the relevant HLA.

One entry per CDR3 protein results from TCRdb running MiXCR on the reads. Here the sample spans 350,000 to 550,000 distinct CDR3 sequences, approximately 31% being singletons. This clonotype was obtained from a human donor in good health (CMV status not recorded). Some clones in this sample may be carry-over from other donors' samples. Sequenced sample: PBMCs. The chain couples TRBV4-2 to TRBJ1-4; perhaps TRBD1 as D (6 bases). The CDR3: CASSHGGGGMGEKLFF. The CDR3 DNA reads TGTGCCAGCAGCCATGGAGGGGGGGGCATGGGTGAAAAACTGTTTTTT.